What follows are 21 T cell receptor beta chains derived from one specimen sequenced in a study of Ad26.COV2.S vaccination and SARS-CoV-2 variants. Treatment noted: around 19 received Ad26.COV2.S at low or high dose, single or two shots; 5 received placebo; per-sample allocation not given. Each sample was drawn 63 days after the first injection (of vaccine or placebo). Measured with immunoSEQ multiplex PCR; TCRdb has only the in-frame clones, and not every one. The sample contains around 250,000 clones, around 87% of which appear only once. The input for sequencing was peripheral blood, taken in a trial of Ad26.COV2.S vaccine versus placebo. The receptors shown here come from a person between 18 and 59 years old who received the Ad26.COV2.S COVID-19 vaccine or a placebo.

The CDR3 reads CASTQGGQRYNEQFF. CDR3 nucleotide sequence: TGTGCCAGCACTCAAGGGGGACAAAGATACAATGAGCAGTTCTTC. The V gene is TRBV27, the J gene TRBJ2-1; D is possibly TRBD1 (6 bases). The V end was cut by 7 bases, the J end by 4 bases, with 17 bases between. The CDR3 runs to 15 residues. Germline lookup yields CDR1 MNHEY and CDR2 SMNVEV (reference sequence).

This clone showed up just once. The chain combines TRBV2 with TRBJ1-5, with D possibly matching TRBD1 (5 bases). The V gene lost 8 bases and the J gene lost 0 bases, with 14 bases spanning the gap. Germline V gene sequence: CDR1 SNHLY, CDR2 FYNNEI. The CDR3 runs 15 residues. CDR3 nucleotide sequence: TGTGCCAGCCGGGACGGGAAATATAGCAATCAGCCCCAGCATTTT. Its translation: CASRDGKYSNQPQHF.

This clone is a singleton in its sample. J is TRBJ2-3 and V is TRBV2, with a tentative D call TRBD2 (5 bases). Germline CDR1 is SNHLY and CDR2 is FYNNEI. There are 13 residues in the CDR3. The ends were cut back, 5 bases at V and 8 bases at J, with 14 bases in the middle. The chain's CDR3 is CASSPRGARTQYF. CDR3 sequence (DNA): TGTGCCAGCAGTCCCCGGGGAGCCCGTACGCAGTATTTT.

In its sample, this clone was seen a few times. The chain combines TRBV7-3 with TRBJ2-7; TRBD1 matches at 7 bases. V was pared by 5 bases and J by 6 bases, with 13 bases of the junction left unmatched. This CDR3 has 15 amino acids. CDR1 is SGHTA and CDR2 is FQGTGA in the germline V gene. CDR3 loop: CASSPATGPTSEQYF. The CDR3 DNA sequence: TGTGCCAGCAGCCCCGCGACAGGGCCGACCAGCGAGCAGTACTTC.

The chain couples TRBV5-1 to TRBJ1-1; D not resolved. The germline CDR1 and CDR2 sequences are SGHRS and YFSETQ. Deletions cut 1 base from V and 5 bases from J, with 15 bases between. There are 15 residues in the CDR3. CDR3 DNA sequence: TGCGCCAGCAGCTTGTTTGGGCCACCGGGGACTGAAGCTTTCTTT. Translation: CASSLFGPPGTEAFF. The full variable domain, rest sourced from reference TRBV5-1 and TRBJ1-1, is KAGVTQTPRYLIKTRGQQVTLSCSPISGHRSVSWYQQTPGQGLQFLFEYFSETQRNKGNFPGRFSGRQFSNSRSEMNVSTLELGDSALYLCASSLFGPPGTEAFFGQGTRLTVV.

This chain links TRBV30 with TRBJ2-1; D tentatively fits TRBD1 or TRBD2 (5 bases each). Germline-derived CDR1 and CDR2 are GTSNPN and SVGIG (reference sequence). The CDR3 sequence is 14 residues long. V lost 3 bases and J 5 bases, leaving 14 bases between the germline ends. CDR3 region: CAWSTGPTDNEQFF. CDR3 bases: TGTGCCTGGAGCACGGGGCCCACCGACAATGAGCAGTTCTTC. Supplemented by reference TRBV30 and TRBJ2-1, the full variable domain reads SQTIHQWPATLVQPVGSPLSLECTVEGTSNPNLYWYRQAAGRGLQLLFYSVGIGQISSEVPQNLSASRPQDRQFILSSKKLLLSDSGFYLCAWSTGPTDNEQFFGPGTRLTVL.

The gene calls are TRBV7-2 and TRBJ2-5; possibly TRBD1 or TRBD2 for D (5 bases each). V was trimmed by 7 bases and J by 4 bases, leaving 13 bases between them. Germline-derived CDR1 and CDR2 are SGHTA and FQGNSA. The CDR3 covers 13 residues. In nucleotides, the CDR3 is TGTGCCAGCAAGGGGACGGGGCCAGAGACCCAGTACTTC. It codes for CASKGTGPETQYF.

The J gene is TRBJ1-1, the V gene TRBV4-1; perhaps TRBD1 as D (5 bases). The V gene lost 5 bases and the J gene lost 0 bases, with 16 bases spanning the gap. CDR1 and CDR2 (germline): MGHRA, YSYEKL. This CDR3 is 16 amino acids long. DNA of the CDR3: TGCGCCAGCAGCTCTCGGACAATCCGCATGAACACTGAAGCTTTCTTT. Protein: CASSSRTIRMNTEAFF.

The rearrangement uses TRBV19 and TRBJ1-6, with D perhaps matching TRBD1 (5 bases). The length of the CDR3 is 15 residues. V was shortened by 2 bases and J by 5 bases, with 10 bases between the two germline ends. Germline values: CDR1 LNHDA, CDR2 SQIVND (reference sequence). CDR3 DNA sequence: TGTGCCAGTAGTATATGGGGGAAAGATAATTCACCCCTCCACTTT. This translates into CASSIWGKDNSPLHF.

This clone appeared a single time. The gene calls are TRBV20-1 and TRBJ2-7, with a weak D call TRBD1 (5 bases). Trimming cost V 7 bases and J 2 bases, with 9 bases left between them. Per the germline V gene, CDR1 is DFQATT and CDR2 is SNEGSKA (reference sequence). This CDR3 has 11 residues. The CDR3 nucleotides are TGCAGTGTGGGCAGGGCCTACGAGCAGTACTTC. This codes for CSVGRAYEQYF.

The genes are TRBV13 and TRBJ1-1; TRBD1 matches 7 bases. The ends lost 5 bases at V and 0 bases at J; junction bases unmatched: 6. CDR3 length: 15 residues. Germline V gene sequence: CDR1 PRHDT, CDR2 FYEKMQ (reference sequence). CDR3: CASSPGTVMNTEAFF. The CDR3 DNA sequence: TGTGCCAGCAGCCCTGGGACAGTCATGAACACTGAAGCTTTCTTT.

The rearrangement uses TRBV7-2 and TRBJ2-7; perhaps TRBD1 as D (6 bases). Germline lookup yields CDR1 SGHTA and CDR2 FQGNSA. The CDR3 runs to 14 residues. The germline V and J ends were trimmed by 4 bases and 3 bases, with 13 bases remaining between them. The CDR3 protein is CASSSRRGHYEQYF. CDR3 coding DNA: TGTGCCAGCAGCTCCCGACGGGGACACTACGAGCAGTACTTC. Complete variable domain (other parts from reference TRBV7-2 and TRBJ2-7): GAGVSQSPSNKVTEKGKDVELRCDPISGHTALYWYRQSLGQGLEFLIYFQGNSAPDKSGLPSDRFSAERTGGSVSTLTIQRTQQEDSAVYLCASSSRRGHYEQYFGPGTRLTVT.

The chain uses TRBV5-5 and TRBJ1-1; 8 nucleotides agree with TRBD1. Germline lookup yields CDR1 SGHKS and CDR2 YYEKEE (reference sequence). This CDR3 comprises 13 residues. J was trimmed by 10 bases and V by 0 bases; bases with no gene match: 5. This chain's CDR3 is CASSLGGQGAAFF. CDR3 bases: TGTGCCAGCAGCTTGGGTGGGCAGGGGGCAGCTTTCTTT.

This chain uses TRBV25-1 with TRBJ1-1, with 10 bases lining up with TRBD1. Germline trimming cut 6 bases from V and 4 bases from J; bases unmatched to any gene: 2. Germline V gene sequence: CDR1 MGHDK, CDR2 SYGVNS. This CDR3 has 13 amino acids. The CDR3 sequence: CASRGQGVTEAFF. As DNA, the CDR3 is TGTGCCAGCAGAGGACAGGGGGTCACTGAAGCTTTCTTT.

This clone was recorded a few times. V is TRBV7-2 and J is TRBJ2-7; 7 bases are shared with TRBD2. Germline V gene sequence: CDR1 SGHTA, CDR2 FQGNSA. V gave up 3 bases and J gave up 4 bases; unmatched junction bases: 9. This CDR3 comprises 15 residues. In nucleotides, the CDR3 is TGTGCCAGCAGCTTCGGACTAGGACTTCAGTACGAGCAGTACTTC. Translated, it gives CASSFGLGLQYEQYF.

The table lists this clone with a count of one. The gene calls are TRBV5-1 and TRBJ1-6; maybe TRBD1 (6 bases). CDR3 size: 15 residues. V shed 5 bases and J shed 7 bases, with 16 bases lying between them. Germline V gene data show CDR1 as SGHRS and CDR2 as YFSETQ. Here the CDR3 reads CASSSRGPDNSPLHF. Written as DNA, the CDR3 is TGCGCCAGCAGTTCCCGGGGGCCCGACAATTCACCCCTCCACTTT.

J is TRBJ2-2 and V is TRBV5-8; no firm D call. The V end was cut by 4 bases, the J end by 1 base, with 8 bases between. The CDR3 runs 14 residues. Germline CDR1 is SGHTS and CDR2 is YDEGEE. CDR3: CASSKNRNTGELFF. The CDR3 DNA reads TGTGCCAGCAGCAAAAACAGGAACACCGGGGAGCTGTTTTTT.

This chain links TRBV3-1 (or the pseudogene TRBV3-2) with TRBJ2-5, with TRBD2 matching 15 bases. CDR1 is LGHDT and CDR2 is YNNKEL in the germline V gene (reference sequence). The CDR3 runs 18 residues. The V segment lost 4 bases and the J segment 5 bases; nucleotides outside the gene matches: 11. The CDR3 DNA follows: TGTGCCAGCAGCCCATGGACTAGCGGGAGGGCCACGCGGGAGACCCAGTACTTC. This codes for CASSPWTSGRATRETQYF.

V and J are TRBV6-5 and TRBJ2-7, with 8 bases fitting TRBD2. With 0 bases clipped from V and 5 bases from J, the junction kept 6 bases outside the gene matches. The germline V gene has CDR1 MNHEY and CDR2 SVGAGI. The CDR3 has 15 amino acids. CDR3 in amino acids: CASSYSRTSFHEQYF. CDR3 coding DNA: TGTGCCAGCAGTTACTCCCGGACTAGCTTCCACGAGCAGTACTTC.

The V and J genes are TRBV10-3 and TRBJ2-6, with a possible D match to TRBD1 (6 bases). Per germline, CDR1 ENHRY and CDR2 SYGVKD. The length of the CDR3 is 17 residues. The V and J ends lost 9 bases and 3 bases respectively, with 21 bases between them. The CDR3 sequence is CAINRDNPLGGANVLTF. CDR3 DNA: TGTGCCATAAACCGGGACAACCCCCTCGGTGGGGCCAACGTCCTGACTTTC.

V usage is TRBV6-2 or TRBV6-3 and J usage is TRBJ2-3; 14 positions agree with TRBD2. Germline CDR1 MNHEY, CDR2 SVGEGT. The J segment lost 0 bases and the V segment lost 2 bases, leaving 10 bases of the junction unmatched. The CDR3 consists of 20 residues. Here the CDR3 DNA reads TGTGCCAGCAGTTACCCAATTGGACTAGCGGGGGGTCCTAGCACAGATACGCAGTATTTT. This encodes CASSYPIGLAGGPSTDTQYF.